This record looks at one T cell receptor (beta chain) sequence and its context. Its antigen is unidentified. As to time point: after neoadjuvant nivolumab, at surgical resection. Measured with immunoSEQ multiplex PCR; TCRdb has only the in-frame clones, and not every one. The profile shows 20,000 to 25,000 clones, more than 40% of them singletons. The data originate from a study of neoadjuvant anti-PD-1 for oral cavity cancer. Study-level findings and limits: TCR analyses covered only a few patients per response group.

Germline CDR1 SGHTA, CDR2 FQGNSA. V lost 11 bases and J 1 base, leaving 17 bases between the germline ends. This CDR3 region has 14 residues. This sequence was found in a person between 35 and 79 years old with oral cavity squamous cell carcinoma. Specimen: tumor tissue, collected after nivolumab (anti-PD-1) treatment. The chain has TRBV7-2 and TRBJ1-1; possibly TRBD1 for D (5 bases). The CDR3 is CAQQATGRNTEAFF. Written as DNA, the CDR3 is TGTGCCCAACAGGCAACGGGGAGGAACACTGAAGCTTTCTTT.